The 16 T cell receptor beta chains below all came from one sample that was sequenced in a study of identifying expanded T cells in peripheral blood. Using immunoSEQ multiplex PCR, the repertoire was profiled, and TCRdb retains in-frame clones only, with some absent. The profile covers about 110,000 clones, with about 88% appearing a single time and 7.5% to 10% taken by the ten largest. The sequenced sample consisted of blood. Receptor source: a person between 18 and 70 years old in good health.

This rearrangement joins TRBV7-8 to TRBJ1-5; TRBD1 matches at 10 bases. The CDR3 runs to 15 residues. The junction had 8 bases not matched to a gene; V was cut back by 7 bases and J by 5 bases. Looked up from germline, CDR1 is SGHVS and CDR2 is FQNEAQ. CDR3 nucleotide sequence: TGTGCCAGCACGCAGAGGACAGGGGGGTATCAGCCCCAGCATTTT. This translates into CASTQRTGGYQPQHF. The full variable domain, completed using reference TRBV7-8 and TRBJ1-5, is GAGVSQSPRYKVAKRGQDVALRCDPISGHVSLFWYQQALGQGPEFLTYFQNEAQLDKSGLPSDRFFAERPEGSVSTLKIQRTQQEDSAVYLCASTQRTGGYQPQHFGDGTRLSIL.

In DNA, the CDR3 is TGTGCCAGCAGCCGTCAGGTGGGACAGCCAGGCGGGGAGCTGTTTTTT. Encoded protein: CASSRQVGQPGGELFF. This rearrangement joins TRBV11-3 to TRBJ2-2; 7 positions agree with TRBD1. This CDR3 is 16 amino acids long. Germline V gene data show CDR1 as SGHNT and CDR2 as YENEEA. V lost 5 bases to trimming and J lost 7 bases; unmatched junction nucleotides: 13.

This CDR3 is CASSLGGQGHSPLHF. DNA of the CDR3: TGCGCCAGCAGCTTGGGTGGTCAGGGGCATTCACCCCTCCACTTT. The genes are TRBV5-1 and TRBJ1-6, with D tentatively TRBD1 (6 bases). Germline V gene data show CDR1 as SGHRS and CDR2 as YFSETQ. The CDR3 totals 15 residues. V lost 0 bases to trimming and J lost 8 bases, with 12 bases between them. Full variable domain (missing parts from reference TRBV5-1 and TRBJ1-6): KAGVTQTPRYLIKTRGQQVTLSCSPISGHRSVSWYQQTPGQGLQFLFEYFSETQRNKGNFPGRFSGRQFSNSRSEMNVSTLELGDSALYLCASSLGGQGHSPLHFGNGTRLTVT.

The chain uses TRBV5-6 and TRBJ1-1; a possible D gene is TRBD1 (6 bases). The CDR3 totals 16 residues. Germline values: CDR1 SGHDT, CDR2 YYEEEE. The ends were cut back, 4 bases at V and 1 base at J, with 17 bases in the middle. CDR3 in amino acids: CASSPERKQGNTEAFF. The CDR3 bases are TGTGCCAGCAGCCCAGAGAGAAAACAGGGGAACACTGAAGCTTTCTTT.

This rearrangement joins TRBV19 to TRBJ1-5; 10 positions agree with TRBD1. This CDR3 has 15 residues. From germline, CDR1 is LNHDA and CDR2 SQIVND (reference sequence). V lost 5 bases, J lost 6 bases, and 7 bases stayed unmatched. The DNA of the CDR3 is TGTGCCAGTAGTGAGGACAGGGGGACGGGTCAGCCCCAGCATTTT. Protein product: CASSEDRGTGQPQHF. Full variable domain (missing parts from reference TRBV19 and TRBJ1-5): DGGITQSPKYLFRKEGQNVTLSCEQNLNHDAMYWYRQDPGQGLRLIYYSQIVNDFQKGDIAEGYSVSREKKESFPLTVTSAQKNPTAFYLCASSEDRGTGQPQHFGDGTRLSIL.

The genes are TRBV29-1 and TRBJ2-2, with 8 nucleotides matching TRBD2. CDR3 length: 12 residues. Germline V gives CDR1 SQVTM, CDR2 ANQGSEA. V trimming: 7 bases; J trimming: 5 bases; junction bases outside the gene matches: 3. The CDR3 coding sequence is TGCAGCGCCGGACTAGCAACCGGGGAGCTGTTTTTT. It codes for CSAGLATGELFF.

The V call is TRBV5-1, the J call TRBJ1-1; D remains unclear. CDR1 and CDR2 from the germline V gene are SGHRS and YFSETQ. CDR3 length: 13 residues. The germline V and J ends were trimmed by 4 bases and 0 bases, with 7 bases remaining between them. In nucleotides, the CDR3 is TGCGCCAGCAGCAGTCAGATGAACACTGAAGCTTTCTTT. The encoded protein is CASSSQMNTEAFF.

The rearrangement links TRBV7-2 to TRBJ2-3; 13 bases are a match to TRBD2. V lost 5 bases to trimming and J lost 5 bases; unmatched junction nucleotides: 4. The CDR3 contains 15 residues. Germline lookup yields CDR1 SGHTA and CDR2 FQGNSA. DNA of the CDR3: TGTGCCAGCAGCCCGACTAGCGGGGGGCAAGATACGCAGTATTTT. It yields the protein CASSPTSGGQDTQYF.

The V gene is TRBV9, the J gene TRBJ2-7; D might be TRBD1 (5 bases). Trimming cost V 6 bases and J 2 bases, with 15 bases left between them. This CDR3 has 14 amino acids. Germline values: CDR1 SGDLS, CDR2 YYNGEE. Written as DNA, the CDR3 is TGTGCCAGCACCCAGGGTTATACTACCTACGAGCAGTACTTC. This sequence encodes CASTQGYTTYEQYF.

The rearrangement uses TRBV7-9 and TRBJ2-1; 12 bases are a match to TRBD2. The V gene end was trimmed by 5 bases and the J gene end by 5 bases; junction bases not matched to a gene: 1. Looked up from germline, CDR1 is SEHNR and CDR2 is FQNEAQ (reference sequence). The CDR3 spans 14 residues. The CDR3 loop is CASSRLAGDNEQFF. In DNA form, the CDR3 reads TGTGCCAGCAGCAGACTAGCGGGGGACAATGAGCAGTTCTTC.

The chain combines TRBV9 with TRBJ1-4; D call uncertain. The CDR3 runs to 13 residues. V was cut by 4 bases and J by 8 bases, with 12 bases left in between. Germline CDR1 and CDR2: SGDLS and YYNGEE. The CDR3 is CASSPREDEKLFF. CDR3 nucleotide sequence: TGTGCCAGCAGCCCCCGTGAAGACGAAAAACTGTTTTTT.

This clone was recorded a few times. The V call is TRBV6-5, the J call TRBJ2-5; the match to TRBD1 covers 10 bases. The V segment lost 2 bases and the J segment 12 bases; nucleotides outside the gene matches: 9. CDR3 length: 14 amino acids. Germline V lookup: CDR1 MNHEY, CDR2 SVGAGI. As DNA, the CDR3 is TGTGCCAGCAGTTACCTCCCATTGGGGACAGGGGAGTACTTC. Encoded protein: CASSYLPLGTGEYF.

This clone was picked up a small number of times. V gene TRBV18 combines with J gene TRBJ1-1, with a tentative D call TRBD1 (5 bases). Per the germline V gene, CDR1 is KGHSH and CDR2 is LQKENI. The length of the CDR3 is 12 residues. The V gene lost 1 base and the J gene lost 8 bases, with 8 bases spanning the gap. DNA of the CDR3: TGTGCCAGCTCACCACAGGAGGGGGAAGCTTTCTTT. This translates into CASSPQEGEAFF.

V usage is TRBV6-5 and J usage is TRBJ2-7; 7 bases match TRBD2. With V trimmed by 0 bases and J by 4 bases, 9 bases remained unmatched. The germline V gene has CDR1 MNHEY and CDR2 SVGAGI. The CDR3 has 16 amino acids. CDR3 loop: CASSYSIIRGSYEQYF. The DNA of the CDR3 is TGTGCCAGCAGTTACTCGATTATACGCGGGAGTTACGAGCAGTACTTC.

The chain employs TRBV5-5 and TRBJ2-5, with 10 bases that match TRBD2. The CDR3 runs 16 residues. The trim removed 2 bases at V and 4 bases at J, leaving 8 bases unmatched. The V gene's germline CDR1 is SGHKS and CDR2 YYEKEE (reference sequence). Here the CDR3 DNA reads TGTGCCAGCAGCTTAATAACTAGCGGGGCCTTAGAGACCCAGTACTTC. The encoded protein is CASSLITSGALETQYF.

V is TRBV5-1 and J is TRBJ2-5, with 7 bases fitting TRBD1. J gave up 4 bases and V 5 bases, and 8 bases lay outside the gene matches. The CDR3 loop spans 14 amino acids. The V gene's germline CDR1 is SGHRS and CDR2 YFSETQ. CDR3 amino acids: CASRPDRVGETQYF. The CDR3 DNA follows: TGCGCCAGCAGACCTGACAGGGTGGGAGAGACCCAGTACTTC.